This TCR beta chain appears in the sequencing data of a study of a mutant IDH1 vaccine in newly diagnosed glioma. Overall study: Vaccination of patients was performed eight times, in weeks 1, 3, 5, 7, 11, 15, 19 and 23. Patients were pretreated with radiotherapy, temozolomide, or both, mostly both. Vaccines began 4-6 weeks after radiotherapy alone, or with temozolomide cycles.

Using immunoSEQ multiplex PCR, the repertoire was profiled, and TCRdb retains in-frame clones only, with some absent. The data contain about 54,000 clones, over 80% of them singletons. Findings and caveats of the study: Overall, 80% to 95% of patients had vaccine-induced immune responses.

Trimming removed 3 bases from V and 0 bases from J, with 18 bases in between. The CDR3 loop spans 17 amino acids. Germline values: CDR1 LGHNA, CDR2 YSLEER. The time point here: week 23, last vaccination. In every dose of vaccine, 300 ug of mutant IDH1 20-mer peptide was given alongside topical imiquimod. Concerning this clone itself: Its antigen is unidentified.

This sequence joins TRBV4-3 and TRBJ2-7; tentatively, D is TRBD2 (6 bases). The sample consisted of PBMCs, taken from a glioma patient whose treatment included an IDH1 peptide vaccine. The source of this sequence is a man between 35 and 55 years old with glioma. In nucleotides, the CDR3 is TGCGCCAGCAGCCATTCTTGGGGGGTCTCGAGCTCCTACGAGCAGTACTTC. It yields the protein CASSHSWGVSSSYEQYF.